This passage covers 23 T cell receptor beta chains from one sample sequenced in a study of blood T cell repertoires in COVID-19. Clones were read by immunoSEQ multiplex PCR, and TCRdb kept only the in-frame ones, dropping some. The data contain around 160,000 clones, roughly 90% of them singletons. Material: peripheral blood. All receptors derive from a man aged 60-69 years with acute or convalescent COVID-19.

The CDR3 coding sequence is TGCGCCAGCAGCCAAGACGGGACAGGGACGCTCGAGCAGTACTTC. Translation gives CASSQDGTGTLEQYF. V and J are TRBV4-1 and TRBJ2-7; TRBD1 matches at 9 bases. V shed 0 bases, J shed 6 bases, and the junction held 6 bases outside the gene matches. Germline loops: CDR1 MGHRA, CDR2 YSYEKL. The CDR3 contains 15 residues.

This sequence joins TRBV7-8 and TRBJ2-7, with TRBD2 as a possible D gene (5 bases). CDR1 is SGHVS and CDR2 is FQNEAQ in the germline V gene. The germline V and J ends were trimmed by 5 bases and 0 bases, with 20 bases remaining between them. This CDR3 is built from 17 residues. The CDR3 nucleotides are TGTGCCAGCAGCACCAAGGTTGGACTTAAGAGCTCCTACGAGCAGTACTTC. Amino acids: CASSTKVGLKSSYEQYF.

With respect to this clone: A much larger clonotype is one base distant, so this may be a read error. V and J are TRBV6-2 or TRBV6-3 and TRBJ2-7; D is undetermined. This CDR3 has 11 amino acids. CDR1 is MNHEY and CDR2 is SVGEGT in the germline V gene. The CDR3 region has the DNA TGTGCCAGCAGCCACTCCCACGAGCAGTACTTC. This sequence encodes CASSHSHEQYF.

A single count supports this clone. This sequence joins TRBV15 and TRBJ2-5; 12 bases align to TRBD1. Germline lookup yields CDR1 LNHNV and CDR2 YYDKDF (reference sequence). The trim removed 5 bases at V and 6 bases at J, leaving 10 bases unmatched. The CDR3 has 16 residues. CDR3 sequence (DNA): TGTGCCACCAGCGGCACGGGACAGGGGGCAGGGAAGACCCAGTACTTC. Translation: CATSGTGQGAGKTQYF.

The chain joins TRBV19 to TRBJ2-2; TRBD1 matches 8 bases. V trimming: 4 bases; J trimming: 4 bases; junction bases outside the gene matches: 5. This CDR3 is built from 15 residues. Germline V gene data show CDR1 as LNHDA and CDR2 as SQIVND (reference sequence). CDR3 nucleotides: TGTGCCAGTAGTACCCAGGGGGCGGGCACCGGGGAGCTGTTTTTT. Encoded protein: CASSTQGAGTGELFF.

This rearrangement joins TRBV7-9 to TRBJ1-3, with D unclear. Trimming took 4 bases from V and 4 from J, leaving 8 bases between them. Germline V gene lookup returns CDR1 SEHNR and CDR2 FQNEAQ (reference sequence). This CDR3 comprises 13 residues. CDR3 DNA sequence: TGTGCCAGCAGCTACGGGATCGGAAACACCATATATTTT. It is translated as CASSYGIGNTIYF.

In the case of this clone: Other DNA sequences in the sample encode the same CDR3. The chain joins TRBV24-1 to TRBJ1-1; TRBD1 is a possible D gene (6 bases). The CDR3 covers 11 residues. The germline V and J ends were trimmed by 6 bases and 5 bases, with 6 bases remaining between them. CDR1 is KGHDR and CDR2 is SFDVKD in the germline V gene. This chain's CDR3 is CATSRGTEAFF. For the CDR3, the DNA is TGTGCCACCAGTAGGGGGACTGAAGCTTTCTTT.

This clone was observed a few times. The chain carries TRBV7-9 and TRBJ2-7; TRBD1 matches at 8 bases. The CDR3 consists of 15 residues. CDR1 and CDR2 from the germline V gene are SEHNR and FQNEAQ (reference sequence). The J segment lost 3 bases and the V segment lost 1 base, leaving 5 bases of the junction unmatched. The CDR3 is CASSLVGTGDYEQYF. DNA of the CDR3: TGTGCCAGCAGCTTAGTAGGGACAGGCGACTACGAGCAGTACTTC.

The rearrangement joins TRBV6-6 to TRBJ2-3; D is ambiguous. This CDR3 has 13 residues. From germline, CDR1 is MNHNY and CDR2 SVGAGI (reference sequence). Deletions cut 2 bases from V and 5 bases from J, with 8 bases between. The CDR3 region is CASSYLLGDTQYF. Here the CDR3 DNA reads TGTGCCAGCAGTTACCTCCTCGGAGATACGCAGTATTTT.

The chain employs TRBV30 and TRBJ2-7, with D possibly being TRBD1 (5 bases). Germline CDR1 is GTSNPN and CDR2 is SVGIG (reference sequence). Trimming shortened V by 4 bases and J by 4 bases, and 8 bases separated the two germline ends. This CDR3 comprises 11 residues. CDR3 in DNA: TGTGCCTGGAAAGGGGATTACGAGCAGTACTTC. Translated: CAWKGDYEQYF.

This clone came up once. The CDR3 DNA is TGCAGTGCTAGTGACCGGGACAGGGGACAGTACACTGAAGCTTTCTTT. This gives the protein CSASDRDRGQYTEAFF. The V call is TRBV20-1, the J call TRBJ1-1; TRBD1 matches at 10 bases. From germline, CDR1 is DFQATT and CDR2 SNEGSKA (reference sequence). V trimming: 3 bases; J trimming: 3 bases; junction bases outside the gene matches: 10. This CDR3 is 16 amino acids long.

V gene TRBV30 combines with J gene TRBJ2-3; 15 bases match TRBD2. CDR1 and CDR2 from the germline V gene are GTSNPN and SVGIG (reference sequence). With V trimmed by 2 bases and J by 0 bases, 6 bases remained unmatched. The CDR3 has 18 amino acids. The CDR3 sequence is CAWSTPGLAGGSTDTQYF. CDR3 DNA: TGTGCCTGGAGTACTCCGGGACTAGCGGGGGGAAGCACAGATACGCAGTATTTT.

This clone was found once. The J gene is TRBJ1-1, the V gene TRBV3-1 (or the pseudogene TRBV3-2), with 7 bases lining up with TRBD1. J was trimmed by 1 base and V by 2 bases; bases with no gene match: 16. The CDR3 contains 19 residues. Germline lookup yields CDR1 LGHDT and CDR2 YNNKEL (reference sequence). Here the CDR3 DNA reads TGTGCCAGCAGCCAAACTAACAGGGGAGGAACCGGATCGAACACTGAAGCTTTCTTT. It codes for CASSQTNRGGTGSNTEAFF.

The V gene is TRBV14, the J gene TRBJ1-2; a possible D gene is TRBD1 (6 bases). CDR3 length: 14 residues. Germline CDR1 is SGHDN and CDR2 is FVKESK. Trimming pared 4 bases from V and 2 bases from J, leaving 11 bases between. This chain's CDR3 is CASSLNRVNYGYTF. The CDR3 region has the DNA TGTGCCAGCAGCCTCAACAGGGTCAACTATGGCTACACCTTC.

This sequence joins TRBV5-1 and TRBJ1-4; maybe TRBD1 (6 bases). V was clipped by 4 bases and J by 5 bases, with 15 bases between them. Germline V gene data show CDR1 as SGHRS and CDR2 as YFSETQ. There are 15 residues in the CDR3. DNA for the CDR3: TGCGCCAGCAGCCAGACACAGGGACGAAATGAAAAACTGTTTTTT. Translating it yields CASSQTQGRNEKLFF.

The rearrangement uses TRBV19 and TRBJ1-2; TRBD1 matches at 10 bases. This CDR3 has 15 amino acids. V dropped 3 bases and J dropped 7; count of bases not matched to a gene: 8. Germline lookup yields CDR1 LNHDA and CDR2 SQIVND (reference sequence). The CDR3 DNA reads TGTGCCAGTAGTATGGCCGGGACAGGGGTGACTGGCTACACCTTC. Translating it yields CASSMAGTGVTGYTF.

The chain has TRBV7-8 and TRBJ2-1, with D possibly being TRBD2 (5 bases). Germline lookup yields CDR1 SGHVS and CDR2 FQNEAQ. There are 16 residues in the CDR3. V gave up 1 base and J gave up 3 bases, with 13 bases separating them. Written as DNA, the CDR3 is TGTGCCAGCAGCTTAGTGGATGTGAGGGACTACAATGAGCAGTTCTTC. Its protein is CASSLVDVRDYNEQFF.

The CDR3 DNA follows: TGTGCCAGCAGTGAAGGGTTTGACTCCGGAACCCTCCACTTT. It yields the protein CASSEGFDSGTLHF. This sequence joins TRBV25-1 and TRBJ1-6; D is undetermined. The CDR3 has 14 residues. V was pared by 2 bases and J by 14 bases, with 16 bases between. Germline CDR1 reads MGHDK; CDR2 reads SYGVNS.

This chain uses TRBV3-1 (or the pseudogene TRBV3-2) with TRBJ1-1, with 9 bases aligning to TRBD1. CDR1 and CDR2 (germline): LGHDT, YNNKEL (reference sequence). V shed 4 bases, J shed 8 bases, and the junction held 5 bases outside the gene matches. The CDR3 length is 13 residues. The CDR3 sequence: CASSPYRGPEAFF. Here the CDR3 DNA reads TGTGCCAGCAGCCCGTACAGGGGGCCGGAAGCTTTCTTT.

The rearrangement joins TRBV3-1 (or the pseudogene TRBV3-2) to TRBJ1-1; 9 nucleotides match TRBD1. V dropped 1 base and J dropped 3; count of bases not matched to a gene: 6. Per germline, CDR1 LGHDT and CDR2 YNNKEL (reference sequence). CDR3 length equals 16 residues. CDR3 in amino acids: CASSQVPNRGHTEAFF. CDR3 coding DNA: TGTGCCAGCAGCCAAGTACCTAACAGGGGGCACACTGAAGCTTTCTTT.

V is TRBV6-2 or TRBV6-3 and J is TRBJ1-4; D perhaps matches TRBD1 (5 bases). This CDR3 comprises 16 residues. Trimming left V 2 bases short and J 0 bases short, with 10 bases between. Germline CDR1 reads MNHEY; CDR2 reads SVGEGT. In DNA form, the CDR3 reads TGTGCCAGCAGTTACAGGAGGGACCCAACTAATGAAAAACTGTTTTTT. Residues: CASSYRRDPTNEKLFF.

This clone has just one count. The V gene is TRBV6-5, the J gene TRBJ1-2, with a possible D match to TRBD1 (6 bases). From germline, CDR1 is MNHEY and CDR2 SVGAGI. There are 12 residues in the CDR3. V lost 7 bases and J lost 7, with 13 bases in between. The CDR3 sequence: CASTLRGGGYTF. DNA of the CDR3: TGTGCCAGCACCCTCAGGGGTGGTGGCTACACCTTC.

The chain couples TRBV30 to TRBJ1-3; D gene ambiguous. The V end was cut by 0 bases, the J end by 8 bases, with 11 bases between. The CDR3 has 13 amino acids. In germline, CDR1 is GTSNPN, CDR2 SVGIG (reference sequence). The CDR3 DNA is TGTGCCTGGAGTGTAGGAGGAGGTGACACCATATATTTT. This translates into CAWSVGGGDTIYF.